This is a list of T cell receptor beta chains from one sample in a study of EBV T-cell therapy then PD-1 blockade in nasopharyngeal carcinoma. Clones were sequenced by immunoSEQ multiplex PCR, and TCRdb holds only the in-frame ones, with some missing. Of about 20,000 clones listed, around 84% are singletons. For these receptors, no antigen is known. The specimen comprised CD8+ T cells from blood, sampled at roughly day 270 from a patient whose treatment included autologous EBV-specific T cells and nivolumab. The receptors shown here come from a man aged 35-49 years with nasopharyngeal carcinoma. Both conserved end residues are part of each CDR3. The D gene is left open where the match is weak. Expanded clones are given a class, and other clones once, few, many or no size at all.

CDR3nt,CDR3aa,v_gene,j_gene,d_gene,abundance
TGTGCCAGCAGCAAAAGGCAGATGAACACTGAAGCTTTCTTT,CASSKRQMNTEAFF,TRBV21-1,TRBJ1-1,.,few
TGTGCCAGCAGTGGGGGACAGTCATCTCAGCCCCAGCATTTT,CASSGGQSSQPQHF,TRBV6-2/TRBV6-3,TRBJ1-5,TRBD1,.
TGTGCCAGCAGCGAGTCCCTGACAGGGGCCTATGGCTACACCTTC,CASSESLTGAYGYTF,TRBV7-2,TRBJ1-2,TRBD1,.
TGTGCCAGCAGCCCCGGGGGAAACTCCTACAATGAGCAGTTCTTC,CASSPGGNSYNEQFF,TRBV9,TRBJ2-1,.,.
TGTGCCATCAGTGTGGAGGACCGTCTCTCTGAAGCTTTCTTT,CAISVEDRLSEAFF,TRBV10-3,TRBJ1-1,.,.
TGTGCCGTAAACAGGGATTTGAACACTGAAGCTTTCTTT,CAVNRDLNTEAFF,TRBV28,TRBJ1-1,.,few
TGCGCCAGCAGCCAAGTAGACCCCGGTTGGGAGCAGTTCTTC,CASSQVDPGWEQFF,TRBV4-1,TRBJ2-1,.,.
TGTGCCAGCAGCTTGGGTGCGGAGACCCAGTACTTC,CASSLGAETQYF,TRBV7-8,TRBJ2-5,.,.
TGCGCCAGCAGCCGACAGGAACAGGGGTTCACCGGGGAGCTGTTTTTT,CASSRQEQGFTGELFF,TRBV4-1,TRBJ2-2,TRBD1,.
TGTGCCAGCAGTTCATGGGGGGAAGGCTACAATGAGCAGTTCTTC,CASSSWGEGYNEQFF,TRBV11-1,TRBJ2-1,.,.
TGTGCCAGCAGCGTCAATCTAAACTATAATTCACCCCTCCACTTT,CASSVNLNYNSPLHF,TRBV9,TRBJ1-6,.,.
TGTGCCAGCAGCTTGGGGGGGGAGCCCCAGCATTTT,CASSLGGEPQHF,TRBV5-6,TRBJ1-5,.,.
TGTGCCAGCAGCCTAACCGGGACTCCCTTGGGGAATCAGCCCCAGCATTTT,CASSLTGTPLGNQPQHF,TRBV7-2,TRBJ1-5,.,.
TGTGCCAGCACGCCCACGGGGGTCTACGAGCAGTACTTC,CASTPTGVYEQYF,TRBV6-5,TRBJ2-7,.,.
TGCGCCAGCAGCCAAGACCCAAGCGGGGGGGCCGGGGAGCTGTTTTTT,CASSQDPSGGAGELFF,TRBV4-3,TRBJ2-2,TRBD2,few
TGCGCCAGCAGCCAAGGGCCCACTAGCCTGGAGACCCAGTACTTC,CASSQGPTSLETQYF,TRBV4-3,TRBJ2-5,.,few